The 7 T cell receptor beta chains below all came from one sample that was sequenced in a study of cytomegalovirus exposure and HLA in healthy donors. PCR amplification relied on 60 Vbeta primers (plus 13 Jbeta primers). Sequencing was performed with immunoSEQ multiplex PCR; in TCRdb, only in-frame clones are kept and a portion is missing. The top ten clones hold around 6.1% of a sample with around 100,000 clones, 60% to 80% of them seen once. Sequenced input: PBMCs. These receptors came from a man aged 60 to 75 in good health and CMV-seropositive.

The chain uses TRBV6-4 and TRBJ1-6; 7 positions agree with TRBD1. CDR3 length: 15 amino acids. Germline CDR1 and CDR2: MRHNA and SNTAGT. Germline trimming cut 6 bases from V and 12 bases from J; bases unmatched to any gene: 14. For the CDR3, the DNA is TGTGCCAGCAGACGACAGGGTAGTAGAATTCAACCCCTCCACTTT. Translated: CASRRQGSRIQPLHF.

The chain has TRBV9 and TRBJ1-5, with 7 bases that match TRBD1. The CDR3 length is 16 residues. The junction had 9 bases not matched to a gene; V was cut back by 0 bases and J by 6 bases. CDR1 is SGDLS and CDR2 is YYNGEE in the germline V gene. In DNA, the CDR3 is TGTGCCAGCAGCGTAGGACAGGGAAACCTAGGTCAGCCCCAGCATTTT. Translated, it gives CASSVGQGNLGQPQHF.

This clone was seen more than once but under ten times. The chain recombines TRBV9 with TRBJ1-4, with a weak D call TRBD1 (6 bases). Germline CDR1 is SGDLS and CDR2 is YYNGEE. The CDR3 is 16 residues long. The V end lost 4 bases, the J end lost 5 bases, and 18 bases lay between the germline ends. CDR3 amino acids: CASSPRRGGANEKLFF. For the CDR3, the DNA is TGTGCCAGCAGCCCGCGTAGGGGGGGAGCGAATGAAAAACTGTTTTTT. The entire variable domain, with the rest obtained from reference TRBV9 and TRBJ1-4, is as follows: DSGVTQTPKHLITATGQRVTLRCSPRSGDLSVYWYQQSLDQGLQFLIQYYNGEERAKGNILERFSAQQFPDLHSELNLSSLELGDSALYFCASSPRRGGANEKLFFGSGTQLSVL.

The chain carries TRBV7-2 and TRBJ2-1; possible D gene TRBD2, 6 bases. This CDR3 spans 15 amino acids. The germline V gene has CDR1 SGHTA and CDR2 FQGNSA. The V end was cut by 2 bases, the J end by 10 bases, with 18 bases between. The CDR3 nucleotides are TGTGCCAGCAGCTTATACGACTGGGGCGGAGGGGAGCAGTTCTTC. Its protein product is CASSLYDWGGGEQFF. The full variable domain, in which reference TRBV7-2 and TRBJ2-1 provide the parts outside the CDR3, is GAGVSQSPSNKVTEKGKDVELRCDPISGHTALYWYRQSLGQGLEFLIYFQGNSAPDKSGLPSDRFSAERTGGSVSTLTIQRTQQEDSAVYLCASSLYDWGGGEQFFGPGTRLTVL.

This clone was seen a handful of times. The chain has TRBV29-1 and TRBJ1-1, with 7 bases that match TRBD1. The J segment lost 5 bases and the V segment lost 7 bases, leaving 7 bases of the junction unmatched. The CDR3 spans 12 residues. Germline CDR1 and CDR2: SQVTM and ANQGSEA. CDR3 sequence reads: CSGYRGRTEAFF. The CDR3 DNA is TGCAGCGGATACAGGGGAAGGACTGAAGCTTTCTTT.

CDR3 DNA sequence: TGCGCCAGCAATCAAGGGGGTACCTACAATGAGCAGTTCTTC. As protein: CASNQGGTYNEQFF. V and J are TRBV5-1 and TRBJ2-1; D might be TRBD1 (6 bases). Germline-derived CDR1 and CDR2 are SGHRS and YFSETQ. This CDR3 is built from 14 residues. The germline V and J ends were trimmed by 6 bases and 2 bases, with 12 bases remaining between them.

This chain joins TRBV28 and TRBJ2-3; D is unclear. The CDR3 totals 16 residues. Per the germline V gene, CDR1 is MDHEN and CDR2 is SYDVKM. The germline V and J ends were trimmed by 3 bases and 3 bases, with 16 bases remaining between them. CDR3 nucleotides: TGTGCCAGCAGTTTTTCCCTGGGCATCTTAACAGATACGCAGTATTTT. Its protein is CASSFSLGILTDTQYF.